This TCR beta chain is from a study of Tregs in tolerant kidney transplant recipients (dated by TCRdb to between 2017 and 2020). Context from the whole study: The study used TCRbeta sequencing to identify donor-specific regulatory T cells before combined kidney and bone marrow transplantation, then tracked those cells after transplant. TCRbeta repertoire sequencing was used in 3 healthy controls to compare several methods for expanding Tregs specific for an allogeneic donor.

Genomic DNA was extracted from sorted cells with the QIAGEN DNeasy Blood and Tissue Kit for TCRbeta CDR3 sequencing. High-throughput TCRbeta CDR3 sequencing, including PCR amplification with bias correction and internal controls, was performed commercially through immunoSEQ. The study's own analysis went as follows. A unique productive TCRbeta sequence was defined by the CDR3 nucleotide sequence when primers matched, and otherwise by the CDR3 amino acid sequence together with the Vbeta and Jbeta genes. As a correction for sorting error, sequences shared between sorted populations at a frequency ratio of 2:1 or less were discarded, and the remaining shared sequences were assigned to the higher population. Sequences were defined as donor-reactive when expanded at least 5-fold in CFSE-low cells versus unstimulated cells and present at a frequency of at least 0.01% in CFSE-low cells. Repertoire divergence was quantified by Jensen-Shannon divergence using the top 100 TCRbeta sequences ranked by frequency. When a sample had multiple sequencing runs, each run was corrected for sorting error separately and the runs were then pooled. This is the immuneACCESS table as TCRdb keeps it, with only in-frame sequences that have V and J called. A part of the clones is gone; compared with another copy, unresolved V genes explain less than half, and the rest is unexplained. V and J calls plus clone size are reproduced from that table; the DNA served to infer D and trimming. The sample data list 68,000 or so clones, and 84% of these were observed just once. The biggest ten clones account for about 4.5% of the sample.

Broad study findings and their caveats: Expanding Tregs with activated donor B cells appeared to identify the most biologically relevant and donor-specific TCRbeta repertoire. The study was constrained by small patient numbers, and validation of the findings is required in larger populations and under other immunosuppression protocols. Biological reproducibility was not directly assessed, although technical replication error appeared to be minimal.

As encoded in the germline V gene, CDR1 is SGHTA while CDR2 is FQGNSA. V is cut by 4 bases and J by 7 bases, and the space between the germline ends is 17 bases. The CDR3 spans 14 residues, from the cysteine through the phenylalanine. Here the CDR3 DNA is all that survives: 42 bases in frame from base 1. As regards this clone: Its antigen remains undetermined. No per-base quality is available; no much larger clone lies one base away.

Unstimulated Tregs (CD4+CD25+CD127-), CD4+ non-Tregs (CD4+CD25-), CD4 and CD8 cells were FACS-sorted from thawed PBMCs. Blood from healthy controls was obtained either as purchased buffy coats or from healthy volunteers. Healthy control blood was processed by Ficoll density gradient to PBMCs and cryopreserved; patient PBMCs were collected before and after transplant. This chain joins TRBV7-2 to TRBJ2-7; the D gene is perhaps TRBD1, on 6 matching bases. Sequenced material: CD4+ T cells from blood. The clonotype originates from a human donor in good health. In nucleotide form, the sequence is TGTGCCAGCAGCTCGAGACAGGCCCCTTGGGAGCAGTACTTC. It is translated as CASSSRQAPWEQYF.